These 10 T cell receptor beta chains originate from one sample sequenced in a study of blood T cell repertoires in COVID-19. The protocol was immunoSEQ multiplex PCR, while the TCRdb copy is restricted to in-frame clones and leaves out a portion. The sample yields 200,000 or so clones, 79% seen once. The source material was peripheral blood. These receptors were collected from a man in his sixties with active or convalescent COVID-19.

This sequence joins TRBV28 and TRBJ2-3, with D perhaps matching TRBD2 (6 bases). Trimming removed 0 bases at V and 4 bases at J, with 11 bases between. The CDR3 length is 15 residues. CDR1 and CDR2 (germline): MDHEN, SYDVKM. This chain's CDR3 is CASSLWGGDSDTQYF. The CDR3, as DNA: TGTGCCAGCAGTTTATGGGGGGGAGACTCAGATACGCAGTATTTT.

This clone showed up just once. The V and J genes are TRBV28 and TRBJ1-2; TRBD1 agrees at 7 bases. With 2 bases clipped from V and 4 bases from J, the junction kept 7 bases outside the gene matches. In germline, CDR1 is MDHEN, CDR2 SYDVKM. The CDR3 is 15 amino acids. The CDR3 nucleotides read TGTGCCAGCAGTTTACGCCGGGACAGCCTCTATGGCTACACCTTC. Encoded protein: CASSLRRDSLYGYTF.

The chain couples TRBV29-1 to TRBJ2-2; D perhaps matches TRBD1 (6 bases). Looked up from germline, CDR1 is SQVTM and CDR2 is ANQGSEA. The CDR3 is 14 residues long. Trimming stripped 7 bases from V and 2 bases from J, with 14 bases between. The chain's CDR3 is CSALPTGNTGELFF. In DNA form, the CDR3 reads TGCAGCGCGCTGCCGACAGGAAACACCGGGGAGCTGTTTTTT.

The V gene is TRBV2, the J gene TRBJ1-1; 10 nucleotides match TRBD1. V was clipped by 9 bases and J by 2 bases; unmatched bases: 18. The CDR3 has 18 residues. In germline, CDR1 is SNHLY, CDR2 FYNNEI. The CDR3 coding sequence is TGTGCCAGTGAGCCGGGACAGGGGTTTTCTCTTGAAAACACTGAAGCTTTCTTT. Encoded protein: CASEPGQGFSLENTEAFF.

This sequence joins TRBV12-5 and TRBJ2-1; 12 nucleotides agree with TRBD2. Per germline, CDR1 LGHNT and CDR2 FRNRAP. This CDR3 has 16 amino acids. V shed 4 bases and J 4 bases; nucleotides not matched to a gene: 5. CDR3 coding DNA: TGTGCTAGTGGTTCACTAGCGGGAGGAGGTTACAATGAGCAGTTCTTC. Translating gives CASGSLAGGGYNEQFF.

The V gene is TRBV11-3, the J gene TRBJ2-7; TRBD2 agrees at 11 bases. The CDR3 sequence is 13 residues long. V lost 1 base, J lost 7 bases, and 0 bases stayed unmatched. Per germline, CDR1 SGHNT and CDR2 YENEEA. The CDR3 bases are TGTGCCAGCAGCTTAGGACTAGCGGGAGAGCAGTACTTC. Its translation is CASSLGLAGEQYF.

The rearrangement links TRBV5-1 to TRBJ1-3, with TRBD1 matching 9 bases. The CDR3 extends over 14 amino acids. V lost 4 bases, J lost 8 bases, and 7 bases stayed unmatched. Germline V gene data show CDR1 as SGHRS and CDR2 as YFSETQ. The CDR3 loop is CASSPGQGRDTIYF. In DNA, the CDR3 is TGCGCCAGCAGCCCGGGACAGGGTAGAGACACCATATATTTT.

J is TRBJ1-6 and V is TRBV25-1; TRBD1 aligns across 7 bases. J lost 6 bases, V lost 2 bases, and 4 bases had no gene match. Germline V gene data show CDR1 as MGHDK and CDR2 as SYGVNS. The CDR3 contains 15 residues. CDR3 protein: CASSEMTGTNSPLHF. DNA for the CDR3: TGTGCCAGCAGTGAAATGACAGGGACTAATTCACCCCTCCACTTT.

The chain links TRBV9 to TRBJ1-3, with D hard to call. The CDR3 length is 14 residues. Trimming took 4 bases from V and 5 from J, leaving 13 bases between them. Germline CDR1 and CDR2: SGDLS and YYNGEE. This chain's CDR3 is CASSPGRSRNTIYF. The CDR3 DNA reads TGTGCCAGCAGCCCGGGTAGGTCCCGAAACACCATATATTTT.

The chain is built from TRBV18 and TRBJ2-2, with 7 bases identical to TRBD2. This CDR3 is built from 18 residues. V gave up 6 bases and J gave up 0 bases; unmatched junction bases: 13. Germline CDR1 KGHSH, CDR2 LQKENI. The DNA for the CDR3 is TGTGCCAGCTCGTTTATATTAGCGGGTGGCACGAACACCGGGGAGCTGTTTTTT. Residues: CASSFILAGGTNTGELFF.